This TCR beta chain was obtained from a study of beta chain features in type 1 diabetes. The study's findings and limits: Type 1 diabetes patients had VDJ junctions that carried fewer insertions and more deletions. All four CD4+ subsets from Type 1 diabetes patients carried moderately but significantly shorter TCRB CDR3s.

Germline-derived CDR1 and CDR2 are SGHTA and FQGNSA. V shed 3 bases and J shed 0 bases, with 12 bases lying between them. The CDR3 extends over 15 amino acids. Sorting based on CD45RO/CCR7/CD25/CD127/CD95/CD27 separated CD4+ naive, central memory, regulatory and stem cell-like memory cells. For this clone: Antigen unknown.

Since all of the isolated RNA was reverse transcribed, expressed TCRB transcripts were what got sequenced. An average of about 3.6 million reads was obtained for naive, central memory and regulatory T cell samples. Some clones are missing from TCRdb's copy, which holds only in-frame ones; the method was immunoSEQ multiplex PCR. The top ten clones hold roughly 0.025% of a sample with some 900,000 clones, around a sixth of them seen once. The rearrangement links TRBV7-2 to TRBJ2-7, with D possibly being TRBD2 (5 bases). The receptor was isolated from a woman aged 18-30 years in good health. Sequenced: naive CD4+ T cells from blood. For the CDR3, the DNA is TGTGCCAGCAGCTTGATAGCGATTAACTCCTACGAGCAGTACTTC. It translates to CASSLIAINSYEQYF.